Reported below is one T cell receptor (beta chain). Its target is unknown. The V and J ends lost 0 bases and 3 bases respectively, with 12 bases between them. The CDR3 is 16 residues long. Germline assignment: CDR1 SGHTA and CDR2 FQGNSA. The data were taken from a study of T cell repertoires in cytomegalovirus infection. The wider study: Both CMV infection and a matching HLA type were indicated by public TCR beta signatures.

Study-level results: CMV carriers having the relevant HLA were flagged by cumulative public TCR beta family frequency. HLA-C-restricted CMV clonotypes gave the most frequent clonotype in two of eight donors.

MiXCR, applied by TCRdb to the reads, yields one record per CDR3 protein. The data contain approximately 150,000 distinct CDR3 sequences, 20% to 25% of them seen just once; the ten biggest clones take up 25%. The gene calls are TRBV7-2 and TRBJ1-5; no clear D. The receptor comes from a human donor in good health (CMV status not recorded). Some clones in this sample may be carry-over from other donors' samples. Sequenced material: CD8+ T cells from cultured PBMCs, taken from culture after CMV antigen stimulation. CDR3 coding DNA: TGTGCCAGCAGCTTAGCGTTCCCCGGTATCAATCAGCCCCAGCATTTT. Its translation: CASSLAFPGINQPQHF.